This TCR beta chain is from a study of T-cell reconstitution after alpha-beta-depleted transplantation in children. The V and J ends lost 4 bases and 13 bases, in that order; junction bases with no gene match: 10. Germline CDR1 reads GTSNPN; CDR2 reads SVGIG (reference sequence). The CDR3 has 15 residues. Of note for this clonotype: Antigen specificity is unknown.

General observations from the study: Several hundred expanded graft clones reportedly gave rise to the alpha-beta T cells present about two months after transplant. Most T-cell counts and diversity one year after the transplant came from T cells that were newly produced.

For TCRbeta, the library was prepared with unique molecular identifiers. TCRdb called the PCR reads again in MiXCR, with one record for every CDR3 protein. The repertoire holds more than 500,000 distinct CDR3 sequences, with roughly an eighth as singletons. The source of this sequence is a female patient aged 2-9 years who had a stem cell transplant for aplastic anemia, so the T cells may come from the graft donor. V and J are TRBV30 and TRBJ2-1; 16 bases fit TRBD2. The starting material was PBMCs, mostly from graft donor cells, obtained 180 days after TCRalphabeta/CD19-depleted stem cell transplant. The CDR3 loop is CAWTQGTSGRARQFF. The CDR3, as DNA: TGTGCCTGGACTCAAGGGACTAGCGGGAGGGCGCGCCAGTTCTTC.